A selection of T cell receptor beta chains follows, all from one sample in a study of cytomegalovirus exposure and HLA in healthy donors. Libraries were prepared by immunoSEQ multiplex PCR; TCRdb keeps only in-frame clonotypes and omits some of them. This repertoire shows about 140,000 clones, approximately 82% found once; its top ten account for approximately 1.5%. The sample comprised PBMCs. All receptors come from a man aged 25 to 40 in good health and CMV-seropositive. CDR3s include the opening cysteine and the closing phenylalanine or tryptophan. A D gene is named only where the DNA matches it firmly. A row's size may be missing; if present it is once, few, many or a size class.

CDR3aa: CASSYSGGLGEKLFF
CDR3nt: TGTGCCAGCAGTTACTCCGGGGGGCTGGGTGAAAAACTGTTTTTT
v_gene: TRBV6-5
j_gene: TRBJ1-4
d_gene: -
abundance: few

CDR3aa: CASSLRVARDQQYF
CDR3nt: TGTGCCAGCAGCTTGAGAGTAGCGAGGGATCAGCAGTACTTC
v_gene: TRBV7-8
j_gene: TRBJ2-7
d_gene: -
abundance: -

CDR3aa: CASSSGLIYGYTF
CDR3nt: TGTGCCAGCAGCTCGGGATTAATCTATGGCTACACCTTC
v_gene: TRBV11-2
j_gene: TRBJ1-2
d_gene: -
abundance: -

CDR3aa: CASSFRGSYEQYF
CDR3nt: TGTGCCAGCAGCTTCAGGGGATCCTACGAGCAGTACTTC
v_gene: TRBV11-2
j_gene: TRBJ2-7
d_gene: -
abundance: -

CDR3aa: CASSYSQGPSYNEQFF
CDR3nt: TGCGCCAGCAGCTATTCACAGGGGCCGTCCTACAATGAGCAGTTCTTC
v_gene: TRBV5-1
j_gene: TRBJ2-1
d_gene: TRBD1
abundance: -

CDR3aa: CASSRAGGRTDTQYF
CDR3nt: TGCGCCAGCAGCCGGGCCGGGGGGCGCACAGATACGCAGTATTTT
v_gene: TRBV5-1
j_gene: TRBJ2-3
d_gene: -
abundance: -

CDR3aa: CASSPRTDGETQYF
CDR3nt: TGCGCCAGCAGCCCCAGGACAGACGGAGAGACCCAGTACTTC
v_gene: TRBV5-1
j_gene: TRBJ2-5
d_gene: -
abundance: -

CDR3aa: CASSMGQDYEQYF
CDR3nt: TGTGCCAGCAGTATGGGGCAGGACTACGAGCAGTACTTC
v_gene: TRBV28
j_gene: TRBJ2-7
d_gene: -
abundance: -

CDR3aa: CASRKGLAGDSTGELFF
CDR3nt: TGTGCCAGCAGGAAGGGACTAGCGGGAGATAGTACCGGGGAGCTGTTTTTT
v_gene: TRBV14
j_gene: TRBJ2-2
d_gene: TRBD2
abundance: once

CDR3aa: CASSLLANNEQFF
CDR3nt: TGTGCCAGCAGTCTACTAGCCAACAATGAGCAGTTCTTC
v_gene: TRBV25-1
j_gene: TRBJ2-1
d_gene: -
abundance: -

CDR3aa: CASRLTGIASSSMTDGYTF
CDR3nt: TGTGCCAGCAGATTGACAGGGATAGCCTCATCTTCGATGACAGATGGCTACACCTTC
v_gene: TRBV28
j_gene: TRBJ1-2
d_gene: TRBD1
abundance: -

CDR3aa: CASNPGTGPDTQYF
CDR3nt: TGTGCCAGCAATCCGGGGACAGGACCAGATACGCAGTATTTT
v_gene: TRBV6-6
j_gene: TRBJ2-3
d_gene: TRBD1
abundance: -

CDR3aa: CASSYSTGSGYGYTF
CDR3nt: TGTGCCAGCAGTTACTCGACAGGGAGCGGCTATGGCTACACCTTC
v_gene: TRBV6-5
j_gene: TRBJ1-2
d_gene: TRBD1
abundance: once

CDR3aa: CAWSVGQPTNTGELFF
CDR3nt: TGTGCCTGGAGTGTAGGACAGCCAACGAACACCGGGGAGCTGTTTTTT
v_gene: TRBV30
j_gene: TRBJ2-2
d_gene: -
abundance: -

CDR3aa: CASSLDGTGYYGYTF
CDR3nt: TGTGCCAGCAGCTTGGACGGGACAGGATATTATGGCTACACCTTC
v_gene: TRBV5-4
j_gene: TRBJ1-2
d_gene: TRBD1
abundance: -

CDR3aa: CASSTPTGPNTEAFF
CDR3nt: TGTGCCAGCTCTACCCCGACAGGACCGAACACTGAAGCTTTCTTT
v_gene: TRBV25-1
j_gene: TRBJ1-1
d_gene: -
abundance: -

CDR3aa: CASSYEGSWEEQFF
CDR3nt: TGTGCCAGCAGTTATGAGGGTTCATGGGAGGAGCAGTTCTTC
v_gene: TRBV28
j_gene: TRBJ2-1
d_gene: -
abundance: -

CDR3aa: CASTRDSSYNEQFF
CDR3nt: TGTGCCAGCACCAGGGACAGCTCCTACAATGAGCAGTTCTTC
v_gene: TRBV2
j_gene: TRBJ2-1
d_gene: TRBD1
abundance: few

CDR3aa: CASSLGGPVYEQYF
CDR3nt: TGTGCCAGCAGTCTGGGGGGGCCGGTCTACGAGCAGTACTTC
v_gene: TRBV27
j_gene: TRBJ2-7
d_gene: -
abundance: -

CDR3aa: CASNIGAGTGYDEQFF
CDR3nt: TGTGCCAGCAACATTGGAGCCGGGACAGGGTATGATGAGCAGTTCTTC
v_gene: TRBV7-9
j_gene: TRBJ2-1
d_gene: TRBD1
abundance: -

CDR3aa: CSVETGVVRGYTF
CDR3nt: TGCAGCGTTGAGACAGGGGTGGTGCGTGGCTACACCTTC
v_gene: TRBV29-1
j_gene: TRBJ1-2
d_gene: TRBD1
abundance: -

CDR3aa: CASSRGQGAHYGYTF
CDR3nt: TGCGCCAGCAGCCGAGGACAGGGGGCCCACTATGGCTACACCTTC
v_gene: TRBV4-1
j_gene: TRBJ1-2
d_gene: TRBD1
abundance: -

CDR3aa: CASRGTGGYTF
CDR3nt: TGTGCCAGCAGAGGGACAGGGGGCTACACCTTC
v_gene: TRBV28
j_gene: TRBJ1-2
d_gene: TRBD1
abundance: -

CDR3aa: CSITGTGLYEQYF
CDR3nt: TGCAGCATCACCGGGACAGGCCTCTACGAGCAGTACTTC
v_gene: TRBV29-1
j_gene: TRBJ2-7
d_gene: TRBD1
abundance: once

CDR3aa: CASSRSRGFLNTEAFF
CDR3nt: TGTGCCAGCAGTCGGTCGAGGGGGTTCCTGAACACTGAAGCTTTCTTT
v_gene: TRBV27
j_gene: TRBJ1-1
d_gene: -
abundance: once

CDR3aa: CASRPGQTNYGYTF
CDR3nt: TGTGCCAGCAGACCGGGACAGACTAACTATGGCTACACCTTC
v_gene: TRBV28
j_gene: TRBJ1-2
d_gene: TRBD1
abundance: few

CDR3aa: CASTYGRRGETEAFF
CDR3nt: TGTGCCAGCACCTATGGAAGAAGGGGCGAAACTGAAGCTTTCTTT
v_gene: TRBV6-5
j_gene: TRBJ1-1
d_gene: -
abundance: -

CDR3aa: CASTLDGGVNTGELFF
CDR3nt: TGTGCCAGCACCCTAGATGGCGGGGTTAACACCGGGGAGCTGTTTTTT
v_gene: TRBV11-3
j_gene: TRBJ2-2
d_gene: -
abundance: -

CDR3aa: CASSIGPGVYEQYF
CDR3nt: TGTGCCAGTAGTATAGGCCCAGGGGTCTACGAGCAGTACTTC
v_gene: TRBV19
j_gene: TRBJ2-7
d_gene: -
abundance: -

CDR3aa: CASSEGTVNNSPLHF
CDR3nt: TGTGCCAGCAGTGAAGGGACAGTAAATAATTCACCCCTCCACTTT
v_gene: TRBV6-1
j_gene: TRBJ1-6
d_gene: -
abundance: few

CDR3aa: CASSVQGAGGGELFF
CDR3nt: TGTGCCAGCAGTGTACAGGGGGCAGGAGGCGGGGAGCTGTTTTTT
v_gene: TRBV2
j_gene: TRBJ2-2
d_gene: TRBD1
abundance: once

CDR3aa: CASSQPGQGSFGYTF
CDR3nt: TGTGCCAGCTCACAACCGGGACAGGGATCTTTTGGCTACACCTTC
v_gene: TRBV18
j_gene: TRBJ1-2
d_gene: TRBD1
abundance: -

CDR3aa: CASSVGLSTDTQYF
CDR3nt: TGTGCCAGCAGCGTAGGTCTTAGCACAGATACGCAGTATTTT
v_gene: TRBV9
j_gene: TRBJ2-3
d_gene: -
abundance: -

CDR3aa: CASSEGLAVTDTQYF
CDR3nt: TGTGCCAGCAGTGAAGGACTAGCGGTCACAGATACGCAGTATTTT
v_gene: TRBV6-1
j_gene: TRBJ2-3
d_gene: TRBD2
abundance: -

CDR3aa: CASSHDWDRGFAGELFF
CDR3nt: TGTGCCAGCAGCCATGACTGGGACAGGGGCTTCGCCGGGGAGCTGTTTTTT
v_gene: TRBV14
j_gene: TRBJ2-2
d_gene: TRBD1
abundance: -

CDR3aa: CASSFTGNNQETQYF
CDR3nt: TGTGCCAGCTCATTCACAGGGAACAACCAAGAGACCCAGTACTTC
v_gene: TRBV18
j_gene: TRBJ2-5
d_gene: -
abundance: -

CDR3aa: CASSSSGTGYNSPLHF
CDR3nt: TGTGCCAGCAGTTCTTCCGGGACAGGGTATAATTCACCCCTCCACTTT
v_gene: TRBV28
j_gene: TRBJ1-6
d_gene: TRBD1
abundance: -

CDR3aa: CASSEGTNYEQYF
CDR3nt: TGTGCCAGCAGTGAAGGGACAAATTACGAGCAGTACTTC
v_gene: TRBV6-1
j_gene: TRBJ2-7
d_gene: -
abundance: -

CDR3aa: CATRGGAYNSPLHF
CDR3nt: TGTGCCACCCGGGGGGGAGCCTATAATTCACCCCTCCACTTT
v_gene: TRBV28
j_gene: TRBJ1-6
d_gene: -
abundance: once

CDR3aa: CASSYSLIAGGPGLFF
CDR3nt: TGTGCCAGCAGTTACTCGTTGATAGCGGGGGGCCCGGGGCTGTTTTTT
v_gene: TRBV6-5
j_gene: TRBJ2-2
d_gene: TRBD2
abundance: -

CDR3aa: CASTPRAGTYTGELFF
CDR3nt: TGTGCCAGCACCCCAAGGGCGGGCACTTACACCGGGGAGCTGTTTTTT
v_gene: TRBV25-1
j_gene: TRBJ2-2
d_gene: -
abundance: once

CDR3aa: CASSDSPGGNSPLHF
CDR3nt: TGTGCCAGCAGTGACTCGCCAGGGGGTAATTCACCCCTCCACTTT
v_gene: TRBV6-4
j_gene: TRBJ1-6
d_gene: TRBD1
abundance: few

CDR3aa: CASSEYGSSNSPLHF
CDR3nt: TGTGCCAGCAGTGAATATGGGAGCAGCAATTCACCCCTCCACTTT
v_gene: TRBV25-1
j_gene: TRBJ1-6
d_gene: -
abundance: -

CDR3aa: CSAQSYEQYF
CDR3nt: TGCAGTGCTCAGTCCTACGAGCAGTACTTC
v_gene: TRBV20-1
j_gene: TRBJ2-7
d_gene: -
abundance: once

CDR3aa: CASAGLAGGNASTDTQYF
CDR3nt: TGTGCCAGTGCAGGACTAGCGGGAGGGAATGCTAGCACAGATACGCAGTATTTT
v_gene: TRBV19
j_gene: TRBJ2-3
d_gene: TRBD2
abundance: -

CDR3aa: CASSLGTGTHYEQYF
CDR3nt: TGTGCCAGCAGCTTGGGGACCGGGACACACTACGAGCAGTACTTC
v_gene: TRBV27
j_gene: TRBJ2-7
d_gene: -
abundance: few

CDR3aa: CASSLGLLNTGELFF
CDR3nt: TGTGCCAGCAGCTTAGGACTACTAAACACCGGGGAGCTGTTTTTT
v_gene: TRBV11-1
j_gene: TRBJ2-2
d_gene: -
abundance: -

CDR3aa: CATAGAREETQYF
CDR3nt: TGTGCCACTGCAGGGGCGAGGGAAGAGACCCAGTACTTC
v_gene: TRBV6-1
j_gene: TRBJ2-5
d_gene: -
abundance: -

CDR3aa: CASTNRKLFF
CDR3nt: TGTGCCAGCACTAATCGAAAACTGTTTTTT
v_gene: TRBV11-3
j_gene: TRBJ1-4
d_gene: -
abundance: -

CDR3aa: CASTDRDMNSPLHF
CDR3nt: TGTGCCAGCACGGACAGGGATATGAATTCACCCCTCCACTTT
v_gene: TRBV6-6
j_gene: TRBJ1-6
d_gene: TRBD1
abundance: -

CDR3aa: CASSLAGLGGGTYEQYF
CDR3nt: TGCGCCAGCAGCTTGGCCGGGTTGGGCGGGGGGACCTACGAGCAGTACTTC
v_gene: TRBV5-1
j_gene: TRBJ2-7
d_gene: TRBD2
abundance: -

CDR3aa: CASSQAGTGESPLHF
CDR3nt: TGCGCCAGCAGCCAAGCCGGGACAGGAGAATCACCCCTCCACTTT
v_gene: TRBV4-1
j_gene: TRBJ1-6
d_gene: TRBD1
abundance: -

CDR3aa: CASSHGGIDEKLFF
CDR3nt: TGTGCCAGCAGTCACGGTGGTATCGATGAAAAACTGTTTTTT
v_gene: TRBV28
j_gene: TRBJ1-4
d_gene: -
abundance: -

CDR3aa: CASSLGQRGETQYF
CDR3nt: TGTGCCAGCAGCCTGGGACAGAGAGGGGAGACCCAGTACTTC
v_gene: TRBV11-3
j_gene: TRBJ2-5
d_gene: TRBD1
abundance: -

CDR3aa: CASSPKPPGDSNTGELFF
CDR3nt: TGCGCCAGCAGCCCCAAACCGCCAGGGGATTCGAACACCGGGGAGCTGTTTTTT
v_gene: TRBV5-1
j_gene: TRBJ2-2
d_gene: -
abundance: -